Listed below are T cell receptor beta chains from one sample, sequenced in a study of cytomegalovirus exposure and HLA in healthy donors. Generated by immunoSEQ multiplex PCR, the TCRdb table keeps only in-frame clones and is missing some. Of around 98,000 clones listed, about two thirds are singletons. Sequences were obtained from PBMCs. These receptors originate from a female donor in good health and CMV-seronegative. Each CDR3 is given with its conserved first and last residue. D genes are given only for firm matches. Not every row has a clone size; where given, it reads once, few, many or a size class.

clone_size cdr3_length j_call v_call d_call cdr3_aa cdr3_nt
- 16 TRBJ1-1 TRBV7-8 TRBD1 CASSSYRGGMNTEAFF TGTGCCAGCAGCTCATACAGGGGCGGCATGAACACTGAAGCTTTCTTT
- 13 TRBJ2-2 TRBV28 - CASSPPFGGELFF TGTGCCAGCAGTCCCCCTTTCGGCGGGGAGCTGTTTTTT
- 18 TRBJ2-3 TRBV19 TRBD2 CASSTLVVAGALTDTQYF TGTGCCAGTAGTACCCTAGTTGTAGCGGGAGCCCTCACAGATACGCAGTATTTT
- 12 TRBJ2-7 TRBV18 - CASSTGSYEQYF TGTGCCAGCTCAACGGGCTCCTACGAGCAGTACTTC
- 15 TRBJ2-3 TRBV5-6 TRBD1 CASSPGTGGADTQYF TGTGCCAGCAGCCCTGGGACAGGGGGGGCAGATACGCAGTATTTT
- 14 TRBJ2-7 TRBV28 TRBD1 CASSRGQGAYEQYF TGTGCCAGCAGCCGCGGACAGGGGGCCTACGAGCAGTACTTC
few 14 TRBJ2-2 TRBV5-4 - CASSSLRETGELFF TGTGCCAGCAGCAGCCTGAGAGAAACCGGGGAGCTGTTTTTT
- 14 TRBJ1-1 TRBV6-5 TRBD1 CASSSGTASIEAFF TGTGCCAGCAGTTCCGGGACAGCGTCCATTGAAGCTTTCTTT
- 15 TRBJ2-3 TRBV2 TRBD1 CASSRQGEGTDTQYF TGTGCCAGCAGTAGACAGGGAGAAGGGACAGATACGCAGTATTTT
few 14 TRBJ1-1 TRBV5-6 - CASSLPHLNTEAFF TGTGCCAGCAGCTTGCCCCATTTGAACACTGAAGCTTTCTTT
- 18 TRBJ2-1 TRBV4-3 TRBD1 CASSQDGYRGTAYNEQFF TGCGCCAGCAGCCAAGATGGGTACAGGGGTACGGCCTACAATGAGCAGTTCTTC
- 15 TRBJ2-1 TRBV7-2 TRBD2 CASSLVGGLGNEQFF TGTGCCAGCAGCTTAGTGGGAGGGTTGGGCAATGAGCAGTTCTTC
- 13 TRBJ2-1 TRBV7-9 - CASSLGGPSVRFF TGTGCCAGCAGCTTAGGAGGGCCCTCGGTTAGGTTCTTC
- 14 TRBJ1-1 TRBV2 - CASSEVGQNTEAFF TGTGCCAGCAGTGAAGTCGGACAAAACACTGAAGCTTTCTTT
- 14 TRBJ1-1 TRBV10-3 - CAIGTLGTYTEAFF TGTGCCATAGGAACACTGGGCACTTACACTGAAGCTTTCTTT
- 17 TRBJ2-5 TRBV27 TRBD2 CASSPRLAELPQETQYF TGTGCCAGCAGTCCTCGACTAGCGGAACTCCCTCAAGAGACCCAGTACTTC
- 21 TRBJ2-1 TRBV4-3 TRBD1 CASSQETPGTGDSSSYNEQFF TGCGCCAGCAGCCAGGAAACCCCCGGGACAGGGGATTCAAGCTCCTACAATGAGCAGTTCTTC
- 11 TRBJ2-7 TRBV2 - CASSPMYEQYF TGTGCCAGCAGTCCCATGTACGAGCAGTACTTC
- 14 TRBJ1-5 TRBV7-2 - CASSLWEGNQPQHF TGTGCCAGCAGCTTGTGGGAGGGCAATCAGCCCCAGCATTTT
- 10 TRBJ2-3 TRBV10-3 - CATGTDTQYF TGTGCCACGGGGACAGATACGCAGTATTTT
few 14 TRBJ2-3 TRBV6-4 - CASSKGGGSDTQYF TGTGCCAGCAGTAAAGGGGGAGGGTCAGATACGCAGTATTTT
- 13 TRBJ2-3 TRBV30 TRBD2 CACGTSGADTQYF TGTGCCTGCGGGACTAGCGGGGCAGATACGCAGTATTTT
- 16 TRBJ1-5 TRBV5-8 TRBD1 CASSSGTGGRNQPQHF TGTGCCAGCAGCTCCGGGACAGGGGGCAGGAATCAGCCCCAGCATTTT
- 14 TRBJ2-5 TRBV5-5 - CASSLYGGLETQYF TGTGCCAGCAGCTTGTACGGGGGTTTGGAGACCCAGTACTTC
- 14 TRBJ2-7 TRBV19 - CASSMEADAYEQYF TGTGCCAGTAGTATGGAAGCGGACGCCTACGAGCAGTACTTC
- 17 TRBJ1-4 TRBV19 TRBD1 CASSIEITGQGGEKLFF TGTGCCAGTAGTATAGAGATAACGGGACAGGGGGGTGAAAAACTGTTTTTT
- 13 TRBJ2-7 TRBV7-9 TRBD2 CASTHGGAYEQYF TGTGCCAGCACCCACGGGGGGGCCTACGAGCAGTACTTC
- 15 TRBJ2-2 TRBV5-1 TRBD1 CASSLAGGDTGELFF TGCGCCAGCAGCTTGGCAGGGGGCGACACCGGGGAGCTGTTTTTT
- 14 TRBJ2-1 TRBV6-5 TRBD2 CASSKPFSGGEQFF TGTGCCAGCAGCAAACCATTCTCGGGGGGTGAGCAGTTCTTC
- 17 TRBJ1-5 TRBV19 TRBD1 CASSTLGGTGVFQPQHF TGTGCCAGTAGTACCCTCGGTGGGACAGGGGTCTTTCAGCCCCAGCATTTT
- 16 TRBJ2-7 TRBV30 TRBD2 CAWRTSGGEVKNEQYF TGTGCCTGGAGGACTAGCGGGGGGGAGGTAAAGAACGAGCAGTACTTC
- 14 TRBJ1-5 TRBV30 - CAWSINLIAQPQHF TGTGCCTGGAGTATTAATTTAATAGCCCAGCCCCAGCATTTT
- 14 TRBJ2-3 TRBV7-3 TRBD2 CASSPGGPGDTQYF TGTGCCAGCAGCCCGGGAGGGCCGGGTGATACGCAGTATTTT
- 14 TRBJ2-5 TRBV11-2 - CASSWFNREETQYF TGTGCCAGCAGCTGGTTTAACAGGGAAGAGACCCAGTACTTC
- 15 TRBJ2-7 TRBV6-5 - CASSYSGTSSYEQYF TGTGCCAGCAGTTACTCTGGGACATCGTCCTACGAGCAGTACTTC
few 17 TRBJ1-1 TRBV28 - CASSLWTAGPRNTEAFF TGTGCCAGCAGTTTATGGACAGCGGGACCCAGGAACACTGAAGCTTTCTTT
- 15 TRBJ1-2 TRBV28 - CASSVQGSGHYGYTF TGTGCCAGCAGTGTCCAGGGGTCCGGGCACTATGGCTACACCTTC
once 14 TRBJ1-2 TRBV30 - CAWSPGSLAGGYTF TGTGCCTGGAGTCCGGGATCCCTCGCCGGAGGCTACACCTTC
- 18 TRBJ1-2 TRBV7-2 - CASSLVPQGRHLNYGYTF TGTGCCAGCAGCTTAGTTCCCCAAGGCAGGCACCTAAATTATGGCTACACCTTC
- 13 TRBJ1-4 TRBV7-9 - CASSLRGDEKLFF TGTGCCAGCAGCTTACGGGGGGATGAAAAACTGTTTTTT
- 15 TRBJ1-2 TRBV7-9 TRBD1 CASSLSGTGEYGYTF TGTGCCAGCAGCTTATCCGGGACAGGCGAATATGGCTACACCTTC
- 14 TRBJ1-3 TRBV21-1 - CASRERGSGNTIYF TGTGCCAGCAGGGAAAGGGGTTCTGGAAACACCATATATTTT
few 13 TRBJ1-3 TRBV29-1 - CSVGTTSGNTIYF TGCAGCGTTGGGACAACCTCTGGAAACACCATATATTTT
- 12 TRBJ1-2 TRBV6-5 TRBD1 CASSDREGRYTF TGTGCCAGCAGTGACAGGGAAGGGCGCTACACCTTC
- 13 TRBJ1-2 TRBV5-4 - CASNQGRRYGYTF TGTGCCAGCAATCAGGGGCGCCGCTATGGCTACACCTTC
- 14 TRBJ1-5 TRBV7-8 TRBD1 CASSLRGRDQPQHF TGTGCCAGCAGCCTCAGGGGGCGCGATCAGCCCCAGCATTTT
- 15 TRBJ2-7 TRBV7-9 TRBD1 CASSLVWTGSYEQYF TGTGCCAGCAGCTTAGTTTGGACAGGCTCCTACGAGCAGTACTTC
- 14 TRBJ2-7 TRBV6-5 TRBD1 CASSYSGTAYEQYF TGTGCCAGCAGTTACTCCGGGACAGCCTACGAGCAGTACTTC
- 13 TRBJ2-7 TRBV18 - CASSPRGYYEQYF TGTGCCAGCTCACCAAGGGGATACTACGAGCAGTACTTC
few 14 TRBJ2-2 TRBV4-3 - CASSLRANTGELFF TGCGCCAGCAGCCTTCGAGCGAACACCGGGGAGCTGTTTTTT
- 15 TRBJ2-7 TRBV6-1 - CASSEQTVLAYEQYF TGTGCCAGCAGTGAACAGACAGTTCTCGCTTACGAGCAGTACTTC
- 16 TRBJ2-1 TRBV5-8 TRBD2 CASSSTSGRAYNEQFF TGTGCCAGCAGCTCTACTAGCGGGAGGGCCTACAATGAGCAGTTCTTC
- 16 TRBJ2-1 TRBV11-1 TRBD1 CASSGRQGRHPNEQFF TGTGCCAGCAGCGGACGACAGGGGCGCCACCCCAATGAGCAGTTCTTC
- 14 TRBJ2-7 TRBV29-1 TRBD1 CSVEGTGIDYEQYF TGCAGCGTTGAGGGGACAGGGATTGATTACGAGCAGTACTTC
- 16 TRBJ1-2 TRBV5-6 TRBD1 CASRFHRGPRDYGYTF TGTGCCAGCAGATTCCACAGGGGCCCGCGGGACTATGGCTACACCTTC
- 13 TRBJ1-1 TRBV30 - CAWSRTADTEAFF TGTGCCTGGAGTCGGACAGCGGACACTGAAGCTTTCTTT
- 15 TRBJ1-6 TRBV11-2 TRBD1 CASSSWDRSQSPLHF TGTGCCAGCAGCTCCTGGGACAGGAGTCAATCACCCCTCCACTTT